A single sample is the source of the 17 T cell receptor beta chains below, sequenced in a study of OX40 agonist ivuxolimab in advanced cancers. The table came from immunoSEQ multiplex PCR; TCRdb's copy has only in-frame clones and leaves some out. The sample includes 75,000 to 100,000 clones, under 95% seen only once; the top ten take over 0.8%. The sample consisted of CD4+ or CD8+ T cells sorted from blood, taken in a trial of the OX40 agonist ivuxolimab. These receptors were taken from an adult with an advanced solid tumor such as melanoma, head and neck, liver or kidney cancer.

The chain links TRBV12-5 to TRBJ2-2; D is perhaps TRBD1 (5 bases). V gave up 5 bases and J gave up 7 bases, with 14 bases separating them. Germline values: CDR1 LGHNT, CDR2 FRNRAP. The CDR3 runs 14 residues. CDR3: CASGLGRGDGELFF. Written as DNA, the CDR3 is TGTGCTAGTGGTCTGGGTAGGGGCGACGGGGAGCTGTTTTTT.

The V call is TRBV5-1, the J call TRBJ1-4, with D possibly being TRBD1 (6 bases). V lost 2 bases to trimming and J lost 8 bases, with 16 bases between them. This CDR3 contains 15 residues. The V gene's germline CDR1 is SGHRS and CDR2 YFSETQ. CDR3 sequence: CASSFEARGGEKLFF. The CDR3 nucleotides read TGCGCCAGCAGCTTTGAGGCCAGGGGAGGCGAAAAACTGTTTTTT.

This rearrangement joins TRBV11-2 to TRBJ2-1, with 8 bases aligning to TRBD1. CDR1 and CDR2 from the germline V gene are SGHAT and FQNNGV. The V segment lost 6 bases and the J segment 3 bases; nucleotides outside the gene matches: 10. The CDR3 length is 16 residues. Here the CDR3 reads CASSRTGNPLYNEQFF. CDR3 nucleotides: TGTGCCAGCAGTCGGACAGGGAACCCCCTCTACAATGAGCAGTTCTTC.

This chain joins TRBV29-1 and TRBJ1-1; D not certain. CDR1 is SQVTM and CDR2 is ANQGSEA in the germline V gene. The CDR3 is 12 amino acids. V was pared by 0 bases and J by 1 base, with 3 bases between. The CDR3 protein is CSVEEQNTEAFF. CDR3 in DNA: TGCAGCGTTGAAGAACAGAACACTGAAGCTTTCTTT. Variable domain in full (rest from reference TRBV29-1 and TRBJ1-1): SAVISQKPSRDICQRGTSLTIQCQVDSQVTMMFWYRQQPGQSLTLIATANQGSEATYESGFVIDKFPISRPNLTFSTLTVSNMSPEDSSIYLCSVEEQNTEAFFGQGTRLTVV.

J is TRBJ1-3 and V is TRBV4-3; 7 bases are shared with TRBD1. This CDR3 is 15 amino acids long. V was clipped by 5 bases and J by 0 bases; unmatched bases: 4. CDR1 is LGHNA and CDR2 is YSLEER in the germline V gene. The CDR3 nucleotides read TGCGCCAGCAGCATCCGACAGGGCTCTGGAAACACCATATATTTT. Translating it yields CASSIRQGSGNTIYF.

This clone was seen at least ten times. The chain combines TRBV28 with TRBJ1-2, with D hard to call. The V end was cut by 8 bases, the J end by 1 base, with 14 bases between. CDR1 is MDHEN, CDR2 SYDVKM, per germline. CDR3 length equals 14 residues. CDR3 in amino acids: CASASSPINYGYTF. As DNA, the CDR3 is TGTGCCAGCGCGTCATCGCCGATTAACTATGGCTACACCTTC.

The V and J genes are TRBV7-2 and TRBJ1-1, with D possibly TRBD1 on 6 matching bases. CDR1 is SGHTA, CDR2 FQGNSA, per germline. Trimming shortened V by 5 bases and J by 4 bases, and 17 bases separated the two germline ends. This CDR3 spans 15 amino acids. The CDR3 DNA reads TGTGCCAGCAGCCCCCAACCGGGACAAGCCACTGAAGCTTTCTTT. This translates into CASSPQPGQATEAFF.

In its sample, this clone was seen a few times. This chain links TRBV19 with TRBJ2-3; 11 bases match TRBD2. The V gene end was trimmed by 10 bases and the J gene end by 5 bases; junction bases not matched to a gene: 8. CDR3 length equals 14 residues. In germline, CDR1 is LNHDA, CDR2 SQIVND (reference sequence). CDR3 amino acids: CATSLAGDEDTQYF. DNA for the CDR3: TGTGCCACATCACTAGCGGGAGATGAAGATACGCAGTATTTT.

V and J are TRBV4-1 and TRBJ2-1; 7 bases agree with TRBD2. With V trimmed by 6 bases and J by 0 bases, 8 bases remained unmatched. The V gene's germline CDR1 is MGHRA and CDR2 YSYEKL. This CDR3 spans 16 amino acids. The CDR3 here is CASRPYGGSSYNEQFF. The CDR3 nucleotides read TGCGCCAGCAGGCCCTACGGGGGGAGCTCCTACAATGAGCAGTTCTTC.

V is TRBV5-1 and J is TRBJ1-4, with 7 bases identical to TRBD1. Germline V gives CDR1 SGHRS, CDR2 YFSETQ. Trimming at V came to 2 bases and at J to 7 bases, leaving 5 bases not matched to a gene. The CDR3 is 14 amino acids. The CDR3 is CASSLQGRGEKLFF. The CDR3 DNA reads as TGCGCCAGCAGCTTACAGGGGCGAGGTGAAAAACTGTTTTTT. The whole variable domain, filled in from reference TRBV5-1 and TRBJ1-4, reads KAGVTQTPRYLIKTRGQQVTLSCSPISGHRSVSWYQQTPGQGLQFLFEYFSETQRNKGNFPGRFSGRQFSNSRSEMNVSTLELGDSALYLCASSLQGRGEKLFFGSGTQLSVL.

The V and J genes are TRBV28 and TRBJ1-2; D gene unclear. This CDR3 region has 12 residues. Germline CDR1 MDHEN, CDR2 SYDVKM. Trimming stripped 1 base from V and 3 bases from J, with 3 bases between. This CDR3 reads CASSLSDYGYTF. DNA for the CDR3: TGTGCCAGCAGTTTATCGGACTATGGCTACACCTTC.

CDR3 DNA sequence: TGTGCCAGCAGTGAAGAGGGCGATCGTGTGGCTGTTCGATCAGATACGCAGTATTTT. Amino acids: CASSEEGDRVAVRSDTQYF. J is TRBJ2-3 and V is TRBV2, with D unclear. Between the trimmed V and J ends, which lost 1 base and 4 bases, there was a span of 24 bases. Germline lookup yields CDR1 SNHLY and CDR2 FYNNEI. This CDR3 has 19 residues.

The chain is built from TRBV11-3 and TRBJ2-5; D is possibly TRBD2 (5 bases). This CDR3 has 16 amino acids. Between the trimmed V and J ends, which lost 1 base and 3 bases, there was a span of 15 bases. Germline V gene data show CDR1 as SGHNT and CDR2 as YENEEA. DNA for the CDR3: TGTGCCAGCAGCTTAGGGGCTAGAAAGGAGGAAGAGACCCAGTACTTC. It encodes CASSLGARKEEETQYF.

This sequence joins TRBV5-4 and TRBJ2-3; TRBD2 matches at 8 bases. With V trimmed by 4 bases and J by 1 base, 8 bases remained unmatched. The CDR3 loop spans 16 amino acids. Germline loops: CDR1 SGHNT, CDR2 YYREEE (reference sequence). CDR3 sequence: CASSRRGGLGTDTQYF. The DNA for the CDR3 is TGTGCCAGCAGCCGAAGGGGGGGACTAGGCACAGATACGCAGTATTTT.

V and J are TRBV5-1 and TRBJ1-1, with 8 bases lining up with TRBD1. V lost 0 bases, J lost 1 base, and 2 bases stayed unmatched. The CDR3 has 15 residues. Per germline, CDR1 SGHRS and CDR2 YFSETQ. The CDR3 protein is CASSLGTGTNTEAFF. The CDR3, as DNA: TGCGCCAGCAGCTTGGGGACAGGGACGAACACTGAAGCTTTCTTT.

The genes are TRBV7-3 and TRBJ1-2, with unresolved D. V lost 5 bases, J lost 7 bases, and 14 bases lay in between. Germline-derived CDR1 and CDR2 are SGHTA and FQGTGA. The CDR3 extends over 13 amino acids. The CDR3 protein is CASSQGRGRGYTF. The CDR3 coding sequence is TGTGCCAGCAGCCAAGGGCGCGGACGTGGCTACACCTTC.

The J gene is TRBJ2-7, the V gene TRBV5-6; 8 positions agree with TRBD2. The CDR3 loop spans 13 amino acids. The germline CDR1 and CDR2 sequences are SGHDT and YYEEEE. V trimming: 4 bases; J trimming: 7 bases; junction bases outside the gene matches: 7. For the CDR3, the DNA is TGTGCCAGCAGCCCCGGGAGGGCTCGTGAGCAGTACTTC. This sequence encodes CASSPGRAREQYF. Variable domain in full (rest from reference TRBV5-6 and TRBJ2-7): DAGVTQSPTHLIKTRGQQVTLRCSPKSGHDTVSWYQQALGQGPQFIFQYYEEEERQRGNFPDRFSGHQFPNYSSELNVNALLLGDSALYLCASSPGRAREQYFGPGTRLTVT.